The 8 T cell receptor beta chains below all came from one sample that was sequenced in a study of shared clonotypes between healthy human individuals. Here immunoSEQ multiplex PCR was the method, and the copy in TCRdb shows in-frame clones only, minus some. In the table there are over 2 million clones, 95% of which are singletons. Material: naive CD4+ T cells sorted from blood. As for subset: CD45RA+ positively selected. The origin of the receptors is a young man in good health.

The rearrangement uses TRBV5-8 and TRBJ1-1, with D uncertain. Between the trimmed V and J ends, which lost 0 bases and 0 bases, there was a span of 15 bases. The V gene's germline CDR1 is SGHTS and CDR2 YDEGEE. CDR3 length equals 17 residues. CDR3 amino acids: CASSLGAMGFMNTEAFF. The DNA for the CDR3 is TGTGCCAGCAGCTTGGGGGCCATGGGGTTCATGAACACTGAAGCTTTCTTT.

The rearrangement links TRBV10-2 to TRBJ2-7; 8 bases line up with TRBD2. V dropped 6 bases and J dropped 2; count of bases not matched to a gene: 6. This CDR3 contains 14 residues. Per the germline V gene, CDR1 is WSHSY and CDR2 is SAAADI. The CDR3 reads CASRAAGEAYEQYF. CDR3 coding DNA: TGCGCCAGCAGGGCAGCGGGGGAGGCCTACGAGCAGTACTTC.

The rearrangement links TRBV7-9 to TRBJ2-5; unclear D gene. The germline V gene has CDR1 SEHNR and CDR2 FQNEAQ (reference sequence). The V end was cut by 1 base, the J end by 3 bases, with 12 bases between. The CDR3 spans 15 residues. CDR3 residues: CASSLGTVTKETQYF. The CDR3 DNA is TGTGCCAGCAGCTTAGGTACCGTCACAAAAGAGACCCAGTACTTC.

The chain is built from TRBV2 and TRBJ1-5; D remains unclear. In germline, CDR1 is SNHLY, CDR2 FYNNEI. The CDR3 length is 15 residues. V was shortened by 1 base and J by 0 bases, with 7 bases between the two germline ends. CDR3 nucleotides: TGTGCCAGCAGTGAAGGGAGAAATAGCAATCAGCCCCAGCATTTT. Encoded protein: CASSEGRNSNQPQHF. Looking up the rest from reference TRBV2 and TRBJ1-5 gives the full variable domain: EPEVTQTPSHQVTQMGQEVILRCVPISNHLYFYWYRQILGQKVEFLVSFYNNEISEKSEIFDDQFSVERPDGSNFTLKIRSTKLEDSAMYFCASSEGRNSNQPQHFGDGTRLSIL.

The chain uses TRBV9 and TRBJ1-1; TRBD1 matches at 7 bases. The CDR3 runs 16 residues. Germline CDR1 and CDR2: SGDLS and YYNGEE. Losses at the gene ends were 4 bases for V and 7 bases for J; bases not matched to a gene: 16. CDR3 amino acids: CASSLGDSEPPYEAFF. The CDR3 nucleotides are TGTGCCAGCAGCCTGGGGGACAGCGAACCCCCTTATGAAGCTTTCTTT.

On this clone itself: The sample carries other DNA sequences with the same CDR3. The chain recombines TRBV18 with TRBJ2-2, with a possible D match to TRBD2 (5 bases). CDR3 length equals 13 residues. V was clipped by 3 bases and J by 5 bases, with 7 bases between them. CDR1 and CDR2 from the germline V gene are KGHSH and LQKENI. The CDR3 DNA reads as TGTGCCAGCTCACCGAGGGAAACCGGGGAGCTGTTTTTT. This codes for CASSPRETGELFF.

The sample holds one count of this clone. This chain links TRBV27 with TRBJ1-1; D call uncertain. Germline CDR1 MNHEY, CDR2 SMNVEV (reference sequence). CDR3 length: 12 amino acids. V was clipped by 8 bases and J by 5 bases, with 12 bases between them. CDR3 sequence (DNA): TGTGCCAGCGTAGGGTCGGGTACTGAAGCTTTCTTT. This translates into CASVGSGTEAFF.

The CDR3 nucleotides are TGTGCCAGCAGCCCCGGGGGACTAGCGGGAGAGGTCAATGAGCAGTTCTTC. Translating gives CASSPGGLAGEVNEQFF. The chain carries TRBV11-2 and TRBJ2-1, with 14 bases fitting TRBD2. The ends lost 5 bases at V and 6 bases at J; junction bases unmatched: 9. The CDR3 contains 17 residues. CDR1 is SGHAT and CDR2 is FQNNGV in the germline V gene.